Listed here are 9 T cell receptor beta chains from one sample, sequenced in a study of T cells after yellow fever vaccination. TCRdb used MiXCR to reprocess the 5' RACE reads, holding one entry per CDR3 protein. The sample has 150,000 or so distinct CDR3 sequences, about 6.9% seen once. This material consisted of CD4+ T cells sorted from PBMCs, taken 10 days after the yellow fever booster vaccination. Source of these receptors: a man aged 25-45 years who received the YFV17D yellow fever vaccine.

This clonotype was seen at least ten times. In DNA form, the CDR3 reads TGCGCCAGCAGCCAAGCCGGGACTAAGCTGTACTTC. Translation gives CASSQAGTKLYF. The rearrangement joins TRBV5-1 to TRBJ2-5; 7 bases fit TRBD2. The CDR3 loop spans 12 amino acids. Per the germline V gene, CDR1 is SGHRS and CDR2 is YFSETQ. The V and J ends lost 4 bases and 13 bases, in that order; junction bases with no gene match: 10.

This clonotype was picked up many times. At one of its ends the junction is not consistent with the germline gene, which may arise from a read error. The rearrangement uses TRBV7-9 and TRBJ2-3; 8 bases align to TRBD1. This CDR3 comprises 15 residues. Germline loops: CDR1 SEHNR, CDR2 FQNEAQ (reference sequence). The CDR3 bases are TGTGCCAGCAGCCTAGCCCGACAGGGGCCAGATACGCAGTATTTT. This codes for CASSLARQGPDTQYF.

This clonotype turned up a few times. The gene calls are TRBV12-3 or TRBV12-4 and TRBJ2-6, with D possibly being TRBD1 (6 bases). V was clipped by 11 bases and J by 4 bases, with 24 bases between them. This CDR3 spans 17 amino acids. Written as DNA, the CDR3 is TGTGCCTCCAGCCCGGACAGAGTTTTTGGGGGGGCCAACGTCCTGACTTTC. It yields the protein CASSPDRVFGGANVLTF.

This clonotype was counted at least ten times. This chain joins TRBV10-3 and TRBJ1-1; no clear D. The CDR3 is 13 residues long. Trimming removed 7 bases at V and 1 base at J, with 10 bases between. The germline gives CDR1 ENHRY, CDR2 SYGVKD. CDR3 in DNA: TGTGCCATCAATCGGGATTCGAACACTGAAGCTTTCTTT. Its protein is CAINRDSNTEAFF.

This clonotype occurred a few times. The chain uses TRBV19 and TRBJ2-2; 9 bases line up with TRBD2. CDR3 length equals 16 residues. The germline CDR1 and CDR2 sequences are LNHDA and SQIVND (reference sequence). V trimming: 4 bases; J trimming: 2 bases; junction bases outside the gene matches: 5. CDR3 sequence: CASSTGGLANTGELFF. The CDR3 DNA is TGTGCCAGTAGTACTGGGGGACTAGCAAACACCGGGGAGCTGTTTTTT. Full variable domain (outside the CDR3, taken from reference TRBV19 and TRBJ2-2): DGGITQSPKYLFRKEGQNVTLSCEQNLNHDAMYWYRQDPGQGLRLIYYSQIVNDFQKGDIAEGYSVSREKKESFPLTVTSAQKNPTAFYLCASSTGGLANTGELFFGEGSRLTVL.

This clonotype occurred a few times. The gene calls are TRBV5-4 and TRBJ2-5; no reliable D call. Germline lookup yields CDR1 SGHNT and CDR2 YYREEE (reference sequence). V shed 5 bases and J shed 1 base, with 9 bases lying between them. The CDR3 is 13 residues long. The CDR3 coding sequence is TGTGCCAGCAGTTTGAGACTCCAAGAGACCCAGTACTTC. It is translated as CASSLRLQETQYF. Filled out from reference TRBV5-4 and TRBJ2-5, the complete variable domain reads ETGVTQSPTHLIKTRGQQVTLRCSSQSGHNTVSWYQQALGQGPQFIFQYYREEENGRGNFPPRFSGLQFPNYSSELNVNALELDDSALYLCASSLRLQETQYFGPGTRLLVL.

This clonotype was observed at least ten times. For the CDR3, the DNA is TGTGCCATCAGTGAGTCTGCCGGTAGCTACGAGCAGTACTTC. Its protein product is CAISESAGSYEQYF. This sequence joins TRBV10-3 and TRBJ2-7; D gene unclear. The germline gives CDR1 ENHRY, CDR2 SYGVKD. Trimming cost V 0 bases and J 3 bases, with 9 bases left between them. The CDR3 length is 14 residues.

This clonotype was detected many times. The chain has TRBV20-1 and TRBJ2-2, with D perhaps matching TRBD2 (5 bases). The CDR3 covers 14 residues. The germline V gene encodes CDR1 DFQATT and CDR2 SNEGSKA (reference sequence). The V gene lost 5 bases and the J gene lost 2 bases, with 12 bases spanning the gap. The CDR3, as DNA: TGCAGTGCTCGCCTAGCCCCTAACACCGGGGAGCTGTTTTTT. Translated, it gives CSARLAPNTGELFF.

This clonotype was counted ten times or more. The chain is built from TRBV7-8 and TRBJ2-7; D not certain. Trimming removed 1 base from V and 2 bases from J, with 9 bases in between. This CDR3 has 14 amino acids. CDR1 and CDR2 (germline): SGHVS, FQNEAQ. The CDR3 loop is CASSLVVGPYEQYF. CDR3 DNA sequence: TGTGCCAGCAGCTTAGTTGTCGGACCCTACGAGCAGTACTTC.